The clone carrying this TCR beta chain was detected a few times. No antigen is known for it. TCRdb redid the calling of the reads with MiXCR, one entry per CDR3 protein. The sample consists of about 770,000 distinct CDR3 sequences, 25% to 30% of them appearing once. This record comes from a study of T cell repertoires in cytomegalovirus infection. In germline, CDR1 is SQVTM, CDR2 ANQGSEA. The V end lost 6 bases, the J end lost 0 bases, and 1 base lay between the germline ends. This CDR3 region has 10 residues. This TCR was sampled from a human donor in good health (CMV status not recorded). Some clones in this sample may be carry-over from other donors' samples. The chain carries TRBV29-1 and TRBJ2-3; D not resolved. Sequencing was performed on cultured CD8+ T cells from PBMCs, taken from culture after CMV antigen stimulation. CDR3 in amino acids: CSVSTDTQYF. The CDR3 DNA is TGCAGCGTAAGCACAGATACGCAGTATTTT.